The following is a T cell receptor beta chain sequence with its context. What it recognizes is unknown. A much bigger clone sits one base away, suggesting this may be a read error. Since the CDR3 does not end with the conserved phenylalanine or tryptophan, this likely comes from a read error. The V end was cut by 0 bases, the J end by 5 bases, with 16 bases between. This CDR3 comprises 16 residues. Germline CDR1 reads MGHRA; CDR2 reads YSYEKL. This specimen comes from a study of Graves' ophthalmopathy and Graves' hyperthyroidism. Overall study: Researchers classed hyperthyroidism as stable given no ophthalmopathy within 18 months of follow-up. Findings and limits, study-wide: The blood repertoire also included most expanded thyroid clonotypes above 0.001 frequency.

Hyperthyroidism patients were newly diagnosed, ill under 2 months, and aged 18 to 65 years. The authors diagnosed from clinical symptoms, serum thyroxine, TRAb, thyroid ultrasound and orbital computed tomography. For repertoire sequencing, the TCR beta CDR3 regions were amplified from RNA transcripts. First-round RT-PCR used HTBI primers; second-round multiplex PCR followed. Via MiXCR, TCRdb re-called the multiplex PCR reads, giving one row per CDR3 protein. Among around 1.1 million distinct CDR3 sequences listed, roughly two fifths were seen once. V usage is TRBV4-1 and J usage is TRBJ2-5; maybe TRBD1 (7 bases). The material sequenced was peripheral blood or thyroid tissue (not recorded which). The TCR sequence derives from an adult man with Graves' hyperthyroidism. The CDR3 reads CASSQEGTASDETQYL. CDR3 nucleotide sequence: TGCGCCAGCAGCCAAGAAGGGACAGCTAGCGACGAGACCCAGTACCTC.